This TCR beta chain was sequenced during a study of T cell repertoires in cytomegalovirus infection. Study in general: HLA-B-restricted CMV epitopes that are well studied, plus recently identified HLA-C-restricted ones, were used by the study. The public TCR beta signatures pointed to both CMV infection and matching HLA type.

Notes on the study in general: Across the ex vivo response, the dominant clonotypes were HLA-C-restricted CMV-specific TCR beta clonotypes. CMV carriers with the relevant HLA were identified by cumulative public TCR beta family frequency.

CDR3 length equals 18 residues. The V and J ends lost 1 base and 0 bases, in that order; junction bases with no gene match: 7. This clonotype appeared a few times. Antigen specificity is unknown. TCRdb reanalysed the reads using MiXCR and keeps one entry per CDR3 protein. The sample shows about half a million distinct CDR3 sequences, 33% of them seen only once. J is TRBJ1-1 and V is TRBV12-3 or TRBV12-4; 11 positions agree with TRBD1. The source of this sequence is a human donor in good health (CMV status not recorded). Some clones in this sample may be carry-over from other donors' samples. The sample in question was cultured PBMCs, obtained from culture after CMV antigen stimulation. The CDR3 loop is CASSLVFRTGGLNTEAFF. The DNA of the CDR3 is TGTGCCAGCAGTTTAGTTTTCCGGACAGGGGGCCTGAACACTGAAGCTTTCTTT.